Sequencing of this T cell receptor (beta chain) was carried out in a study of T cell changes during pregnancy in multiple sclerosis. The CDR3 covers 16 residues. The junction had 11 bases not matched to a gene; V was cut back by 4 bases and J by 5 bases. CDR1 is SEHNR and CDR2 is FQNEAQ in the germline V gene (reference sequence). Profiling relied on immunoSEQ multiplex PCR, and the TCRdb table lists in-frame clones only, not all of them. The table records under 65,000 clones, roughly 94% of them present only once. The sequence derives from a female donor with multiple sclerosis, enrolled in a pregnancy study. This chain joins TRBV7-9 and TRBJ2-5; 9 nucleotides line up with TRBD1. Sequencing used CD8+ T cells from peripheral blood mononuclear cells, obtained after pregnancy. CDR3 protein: CASSSSRTGVEETQYF. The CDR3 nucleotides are TGTGCCAGCAGCTCATCCCGGACAGGGGTAGAGGAGACCCAGTACTTC.